These T cell receptor beta chains were read from a single sample in a study of Graves' ophthalmopathy and Graves' hyperthyroidism. TCRdb redid the calling of the multiplex PCR reads with MiXCR, one entry per CDR3 protein. The sample yields hundreds of thousands of distinct CDR3 sequences, over 20% seen once. Material: peripheral blood. The receptors derive from a woman aged 18-35 years with stable Graves' hyperthyroidism. Some clones in this sample may be carry-over from other donors' samples. CDR3s include the opening cysteine and the closing phenylalanine or tryptophan. D genes are given only for firm matches. Not every row has a clone size; where given, it reads once, few, many or a size class.

clone_size d_call j_call v_call cdr3_nt cdr3_aa
few NA TRBJ1-1 TRBV2 TGTGCCAGCAGTGTGAGGGGAGAGAACACTGAAGCTTTCTTT CASSVRGENTEAFF
many NA TRBJ1-1 TRBV10-3 TGTGCCATCACCCCCTCGACATTTAGGGACACTGAAGCTTTCTTT CAITPSTFRDTEAFF
NA NA TRBJ1-6 TRBV12-3/TRBV12-4 TGTGCCAGCAGTTTGGCCGCCTTGGGGCTGATTCATAATTCACCCCTCCACTTT CASSLAALGLIHNSPLHF
few NA TRBJ2-2 TRBV24-1 TGTGCCACCAGGGAGACCGGCGGGGAGCTGTTTTTT CATRETGGELFF
many NA TRBJ1-5 TRBV6-1 TGTGCCAGCAGATCTGCAGAGTATGATCAGCCCCAGCATTTT CASRSAEYDQPQHF
many TRBD1 TRBJ2-7 TRBV5-1 TGCGCCAGCGAAGCCGGACAGGGGGCGCGAGAGCAGTACTTC CASEAGQGAREQYF
NA TRBD1 TRBJ1-5 TRBV4-1 TGCGCCAGCAGCCATCTAGGACAGGGGGCAGGTCAGCCCCAGCATTTT CASSHLGQGAGQPQHF
many NA TRBJ1-2 TRBV19 TGTGCCAGTAGTATATTGGCAGGGGCCCTTGACTATGGCTACACCTTC CASSILAGALDYGYTF
NA TRBD1 TRBJ1-5 TRBV15 TGTGCCACCAGCGGGGGACAGGGGGCAGGTCAGCCCCAGCATTTT CATSGGQGAGQPQHF
NA NA TRBJ1-2 TRBV11-2 TGTGCCAACAGCTTAGGGGGGCTGGCTGGCTACACCTTC CANSLGGLAGYTF
NA TRBD1 TRBJ1-1 TRBV4-1 TGCGCCAGCAGCCGGTCTGGGGGGGGACAGGGAGGCACTGAAGCTTTCTTT CASSRSGGGQGGTEAFF
NA NA TRBJ1-1 TRBV27 TGTGCCAGCAGTTCCAGGGATGTGAACACTGAAGCTTTCTTT CASSSRDVNTEAFF
many NA TRBJ1-2 TRBV30 TGTGCCTGGAGTGTATTCCCAGCCTATGGCTACACCTTC CAWSVFPAYGYTF
many NA TRBJ2-7 TRBV2 TGTGCCAGCAGTGAAGCGCGTCGGTCAGGGGTTGGGGAGCAGTACTTC CASSEARRSGVGEQYF
many NA TRBJ1-5 TRBV2 TGTGCCAGCTGTGGTAGCAATCAGCCCCAGCATTTT CASCGSNQPQHF
NA TRBD2 TRBJ2-5 TRBV19 TGTGCCAGTACACCCGGCGGGGGGGATGCGGAGACCCAGTACTTC CASTPGGGDAETQYF
few NA TRBJ1-5 TRBV18 TGTGCCAGCTCAACCTACAGGGAAGATCAGCCCCAGCATTTT CASSTYREDQPQHF